The rows below give T cell receptor beta chains drawn from one sample of a study of T cells after yellow fever vaccination. TCRdb re-derived calls from the 5' RACE reads in MiXCR, one entry per CDR3 protein. The sample contains under 300,000 distinct CDR3 sequences, 6.9% of which appear only once. The sequencing here drew on CD4+ T cells sorted from PBMCs, taken 15 days after the yellow fever booster vaccination. These receptors were taken from a man aged 30 to 39 who received the YFV17D yellow fever vaccine. CDR3s include the opening cysteine and the closing phenylalanine or tryptophan. The D gene is left open where the match is weak. Expanded clones are given a class, and other clones once, few, many or no size at all.

>TRBV19|TRBJ2-7|NA|few
CASSIEADYEQYF
TGTGCCAGTAGTATAGAGGCTGACTACGAGCAGTACTTC
>TRBV20-1|TRBJ1-1|NA|few
CSATYFDRWNTEAFF
TGCAGTGCTACCTACTTCGACAGGTGGAACACTGAAGCTTTCTTT
>TRBV6-1|TRBJ2-7|TRBD2|NA
CASSPPAGAGYEQYF
TGTGCCAGCAGTCCTCCGGCGGGAGCCGGATACGAGCAGTACTTC
>TRBV5-1|TRBJ2-3|TRBD2|many
CASSLEVSGGRAQYF
TGCGCCAGCAGCTTGGAGGTTAGCGGGGGCAGGGCGCAGTATTTT
>TRBV19|TRBJ2-2|TRBD2|NA
CASSIITGGPPGELFF
TGTGCCAGTAGTATTATAACGGGAGGGCCTCCCGGGGAGCTGTTTTTT
>TRBV20-1|TRBJ1-5|TRBD1|few
CSADTPGQGFAPQHF
TGCAGTGCAGATACCCCGGGACAGGGGTTTGCGCCCCAGCATTTT
>TRBV20-1|TRBJ2-2|TRBD1|few
CSARQGAATGELFF
TGCAGTGCTCGACAGGGGGCGGCCACCGGGGAGCTGTTTTTT
>TRBV4-3|TRBJ2-2|TRBD2|NA
CASSQALAGLNTGELFF
TGCGCCAGCAGCCAAGCCTTAGCGGGGCTGAACACCGGGGAGCTGTTTTTT
>TRBV20-1|TRBJ1-5|NA|few
CSARWETETSNQPQHF
TGCAGTGCTAGGTGGGAAACGGAAACTAGCAATCAGCCCCAGCATTTT
>TRBV6-5|TRBJ2-1|NA|NA
CASSLRSRTYNEQFF
TGTGCCAGCAGTCTACGGTCCCGTACTTACAATGAGCAGTTCTTC
>TRBV20-1|TRBJ1-2|NA|many
CSARDRRSLYGYTF
TGCAGTGCTAGAGATAGGAGGTCCCTCTATGGCTACACCTTC
>TRBV5-1|TRBJ2-6|NA|NA
CASSGLAGANVLTF
TGCGCCAGCAGTGGCCTAGCTGGGGCCAACGTCCTGACTTTC
>TRBV11-2|TRBJ1-6|NA|NA
CASSLEPPRGRRNSPLHF
TGTGCCAGCAGCTTAGAACCCCCGCGGGGGCGGAGAAATTCACCCCTCCACTTT
>TRBV20-1|TRBJ1-5|TRBD1|NA
CSASRDSSNQPQHF
TGCAGTGCTTCCCGGGACAGTAGCAATCAGCCCCAGCATTTT
>TRBV12-3/TRBV12-4|TRBJ2-1|TRBD2|NA
CASSFSGTRGNEQFF
TGTGCCAGCAGTTTCTCCGGGACTAGGGGGAATGAGCAGTTCTTC
>TRBV19|TRBJ1-2|NA|NA
CASSIPYLKGYGYTF
TGTGCCAGTAGTATACCATACCTAAAGGGCTATGGCTACACCTTC
>TRBV7-2|TRBJ2-1|TRBD1|few
CASSRTFRDRANEQFF
TGTGCCAGCAGCCGCACCTTCCGGGACAGGGCCAATGAGCAGTTCTTC
>TRBV12-3/TRBV12-4|TRBJ2-2|TRBD2|many
CASSLGGSPNTGELFF
TGTGCCAGCAGTTTAGGCGGGAGCCCGAACACCGGGGAGCTGTTTTTT
>TRBV29-1|TRBJ2-3|NA|few
CSVLPNTDTQYF
TGCAGCGTTCTACCAAACACAGATACGCAGTATTTT
>TRBV20-1|TRBJ2-5|NA|NA
CSATRAAGLETQYF
TGCAGTGCGACCCGTGCGGCAGGGCTAGAGACCCAGTACTTC
>TRBV7-2|TRBJ2-2|NA|few
CASSSPIGPTRSGELFF
TGTGCCAGCAGCTCCCCGATTGGTCCGACCCGCAGTGGGGAGCTGTTTTTT
>TRBV20-1|TRBJ2-2|TRBD1|many
CSADRSDTGELFF
TGCAGTGCGGACAGGTCGGATACCGGGGAGCTGTTTTTT
>TRBV20-1|TRBJ2-7|NA|NA
CSLTLLGEQYF
TGCAGTCTGACGCTTCTTGGGGAGCAGTACTTC
>TRBV4-3|TRBJ2-2|TRBD2|NA
CASSQDRLAGAAGELFF
TGCGCCAGCAGCCAAGATAGGTTAGCGGGAGCGGCGGGGGAGCTGTTTTTT
>TRBV19|TRBJ1-1|NA|few
CASSIDQGVEAFF
TGTGCCAGTAGTATAGATCAGGGTGTTGAAGCTTTCTTT
>TRBV7-2|TRBJ2-2|TRBD1|few
CASSLEGQVTGELFF
TGTGCCAGCAGCTTGGAGGGACAGGTCACCGGGGAGCTGTTTTTT